This T cell receptor beta chain was recorded in a study of radiotherapy plus CTLA-4 blockade in lung cancer. Turning to the study itself: Objective responses occurred in approximately 18% of patients; around 28% had disease control.

Study-level results: Early clonal dynamics of blood T cells, together with interferon-beta, were reported as the best response predictor. TCR clones originating in tumors grew in number in blood after radiotherapy plus ipilimumab.

Libraries were prepared by immunoSEQ multiplex PCR; TCRdb keeps only in-frame clonotypes and omits some of them. The sample records about 73,000 clones, around 87% being singletons. Worth noting for this clone: Its target is not known.

Each patient with chemo-refractory metastatic non-small-cell lung cancer was treated with focal radiation plus CTLA-4 blockade using ipilimumab. CDR3 size: 16 residues. Germline V gene data show CDR1 as MNHNS and CDR2 as SASEGT. Trimming removed 3 bases at V and 2 bases at J, with 14 bases between. The starting material was peripheral blood, obtained from a patient treated with radiotherapy plus ipilimumab. This chain links TRBV6-1 with TRBJ2-1, with D possibly matching TRBD1 (6 bases). This TCR was recovered from a human donor with non-small cell lung cancer that progressed on radiotherapy plus ipilimumab. The CDR3 is CASSDSGVRPYNEQFF. CDR3 DNA sequence: TGTGCCAGCAGTGATTCAGGGGTCAGGCCCTACAATGAGCAGTTCTTC.